This T cell receptor beta chain stems from a study of cytomegalovirus exposure and HLA in healthy donors. V trimming: 4 bases; J trimming: 5 bases; junction bases outside the gene matches: 3. Germline CDR1 and CDR2: LNHNV and YYDKDF (reference sequence). The CDR3 extends over 13 amino acids. 60 Vbeta and 13 Jbeta primers were used in PCR. Here immunoSEQ multiplex PCR was the method, and the copy in TCRdb shows in-frame clones only, minus some. The sample yields 41,000 or so clones, of which the top ten take up more than 5.5%. The genes are TRBV15 and TRBJ2-5; 8 nucleotides align to TRBD1. The TCR sequence derives from a man under 40 in good health and CMV-seronegative. The sample was PBMCs. CDR3 sequence reads: CATSKQGDETQYF. The CDR3 DNA sequence: TGTGCCACCAGCAAACAGGGGGATGAGACCCAGTACTTC. The variable domain in full, with the rest retrieved from reference TRBV15 and TRBJ2-5, is DAMVIQNPRYQVTQFGKPVTLSCSQTLNHNVMYWYQQKSSQAPKLLFHYYDKDFNNEADTPDNFQSRRPNTSFCFLDIRSPGLGDTAMYLCATSKQGDETQYFGPGTRLLVL.